Here is one T cell receptor (beta chain) with its context. Terminally differentiated effector memory CD45RA+ cells were left out of the naive CD8 fraction, which was CD45RO-negative and positively selected for CCR7. This specimen comes from a study of shared clonotypes between healthy human individuals. Deep was the level at which the assay was run. The protocol was immunoSEQ multiplex PCR, while the TCRdb copy is restricted to in-frame clones and leaves out a portion. The sample includes more than 2 million clones, less than 95% of them seen just once. Per the germline V gene, CDR1 is SGHDT and CDR2 is YYEEEE. The CDR3 loop spans 16 amino acids. Trimming took off 0 bases at V and 4 bases at J, with 16 bases between the two ends.

Material: naive CD8+ T cells sorted from blood. The receptor comes from a young man in good health. The chain couples TRBV5-6 to TRBJ1-2; D gene uncertain. This CDR3 reads CASSLEAQVGGYGYTF. For the CDR3, the DNA is TGTGCCAGCAGCTTGGAGGCCCAGGTGGGTGGCTATGGCTACACCTTC. Using reference TRBV5-6 and TRBJ1-2 for the parts outside the CDR3, the full variable domain is DAGVTQSPTHLIKTRGQQVTLRCSPKSGHDTVSWYQQALGQGPQFIFQYYEEEERQRGNFPDRFSGHQFPNYSSELNVNALLLGDSALYLCASSLEAQVGGYGYTFGSGTRLTVV.